A single sample gave rise to the 10 T cell receptor beta chains below, sequenced in a study of OX40 agonist ivuxolimab in advanced cancers. Sequenced by immunoSEQ multiplex PCR; TCRdb stores in-frame clones only, minus some. This table holds about 95,000 clones, approximately 85% found once. Here the sequenced sample was CD4+ or CD8+ T cells sorted from blood, taken in a trial of the OX40 agonist ivuxolimab. The receptors derive from an adult with an advanced solid tumor such as melanoma, head and neck, liver or kidney cancer.

This chain links TRBV6-5 with TRBJ2-7; D perhaps matches TRBD1 (6 bases). Germline loops: CDR1 MNHEY, CDR2 SVGAGI. CDR3 size: 14 residues. V was clipped by 6 bases and J by 6 bases, with 18 bases between them. For the CDR3, the DNA is TGTGCCAGCAGCCTCGCAGGGGAGTTTTCCGAGCAGTACTTC. Protein product: CASSLAGEFSEQYF.

The chain joins TRBV6-1 to TRBJ2-1; the match to TRBD1 covers 8 bases. The V and J ends lost 1 base and 6 bases, in that order; junction bases with no gene match: 5. This CDR3 has 15 residues. Germline loops: CDR1 MNHNS, CDR2 SASEGT. The CDR3 DNA reads TGTGCCAGCAGTGAAGAGGACAGGGATGGCAATGAGCAGTTCTTC. It translates to CASSEEDRDGNEQFF.

The rearrangement joins TRBV27 to TRBJ1-1, with D maybe TRBD1 (6 bases). The CDR3 is 13 residues long. V shed 5 bases and J shed 1 base, with 8 bases lying between them. Germline V gene sequence: CDR1 MNHEY, CDR2 SMNVEV (reference sequence). Here the CDR3 DNA reads TGTGCCAGCAGTCTAGGGGGGAACACTGAAGCTTTCTTT. It is translated as CASSLGGNTEAFF.

The chain carries TRBV10-3 and TRBJ1-2, with D unresolved. This CDR3 comprises 14 residues. CDR1 and CDR2 from the germline V gene are ENHRY and SYGVKD. Trimming stripped 10 bases from V and 0 bases from J, with 15 bases between. The CDR3 here is CATKFGVANYGYTF. For the CDR3, the DNA is TGTGCCACCAAGTTCGGCGTAGCTAACTATGGCTACACCTTC.

V usage is TRBV14 and J usage is TRBJ1-1; D unresolved. V lost 4 bases and J lost 1, with 13 bases in between. There are 15 residues in the CDR3. Germline V gene lookup returns CDR1 SGHDN and CDR2 FVKESK. CDR3 in DNA: TGTGCCAGCAGCCCCCCCCGCAGACCGAACACTGAAGCTTTCTTT. This sequence encodes CASSPPRRPNTEAFF.

This chain connects TRBV7-9 to TRBJ2-7, with TRBD2 matching over 7 bases. The CDR3 totals 15 residues. V lost 3 bases, J lost 2 bases, and 7 bases stayed unmatched. Germline values: CDR1 SEHNR, CDR2 FQNEAQ (reference sequence). In DNA, the CDR3 is TGTGCCAGCAGCTTGAGGGCTAGCGGCACCTACGAGCAGTACTTC. Translating gives CASSLRASGTYEQYF. Full variable domain (outside the CDR3, taken from reference TRBV7-9 and TRBJ2-7): DTGVSQNPRHKITKRGQNVTFRCDPISEHNRLYWYRQTLGQGPEFLTYFQNEAQLEKSRLLSDRFSAERPKGSFSTLEIQRTEQGDSAMYLCASSLRASGTYEQYFGPGTRLTVT.

The CDR3 loop reads CASSQEPRSYQPQHF. The DNA for the CDR3 is TGCGCCAGCAGCCAAGAACCCAGGTCATACCAGCCCCAGCATTTT. The chain joins TRBV4-3 to TRBJ1-5; D remains ambiguous. V was shortened by 0 bases and J by 7 bases, with 13 bases between the two germline ends. The CDR3 covers 15 residues. Looked up from germline, CDR1 is LGHNA and CDR2 is YSLEER.

This clone has only one observation. V and J are TRBV19 and TRBJ2-6, with no clear D. The CDR3 has 15 amino acids. The ends were cut back, 3 bases at V and 2 bases at J, with 8 bases in the middle. The germline V gene has CDR1 LNHDA and CDR2 SQIVND (reference sequence). The CDR3: CASSMVGTGANVLTF. The CDR3 region has the DNA TGTGCCAGTAGTATGGTAGGGACTGGGGCCAACGTCCTGACTTTC.

The V and J genes are TRBV15 and TRBJ2-3; D gene uncertain. V lost 0 bases and J lost 2, with 6 bases in between. Germline V gene data show CDR1 as LNHNV and CDR2 as YYDKDF (reference sequence). The CDR3 covers 14 residues. The CDR3 here is CATSRDRTTDTQYF. Written as DNA, the CDR3 is TGTGCCACCAGCAGAGATCGAACCACAGATACGCAGTATTTT.

This chain uses TRBV28 with TRBJ1-3, with 8 bases identical to TRBD1. The CDR3 length is 15 residues. Germline trimming cut 7 bases from V and 8 bases from J; bases unmatched to any gene: 13. In germline, CDR1 is MDHEN, CDR2 SYDVKM. As DNA, the CDR3 is TGTGCCAGCACCAAATGGGGGCAGGGGGCCTACACCATATATTTT. The encoded protein is CASTKWGQGAYTIYF.